This T cell receptor beta chain was documented in a study of blood T cell repertoires in COVID-19. At the level of the study: Acute and convalescent COVID-19 specimens originated in the United States, Italy and Spain. PBMCs, B-cell-depleted T cells, or T cells provided the cDNA or gDNA that made up the material.

Under the authors' procedure: Reference gene primer amplification gave estimated nucleated cell counts. Produced via immunoSEQ multiplex PCR; TCRdb's table is partial and in-frame only. V and J calls plus clone size are reproduced from that table; the DNA served to infer D and trimming. The table shows a few hundred thousand clones, with about 90% occurring only once. V lost 5 bases and J lost 4, with 8 bases in between. This CDR3 region has 12 residues. J is TRBJ1-1 and V is TRBV12-3 or TRBV12-4; D ambiguous. Sequencing used peripheral blood. The TCR was taken from a man aged 18-30 years with active or convalescent COVID-19. CDR3 nucleotide sequence: TGTGCCAGCAGTACTGGGCCCACTGAAGCTTTCTTT. The encoded protein is CASSTGPTEAFF.